This T cell receptor beta chain was observed in a study of T cells expressing NK-cell markers. Study as a whole: Investigators obtained TCR beta repertoires from sorted CD3+CD56+NKG2C+, CD3+CD56+NKG2C- and CD3+CD56-NKG2C+ T cells. The study sequenced eight donors, seven HCMV-seropositive and one seronegative. Whole-study results and caveats: Among CD8+ T cells from more than five donors, dominant NKG2C+ clonotypes accounted for about 1.0-7.0%.

In regard to this clonotype: Antigen: not known.

This CDR3 has 13 residues. Generation of TCR beta cDNA was performed by 5'RACE template switching incorporating UMIs. With the 5' RACE reads reprocessed, TCRdb shows one record per CDR3 protein and no DNA. The sample has 500,000 to 700,000 distinct CDR3 sequences. V is TRBV12-3 or TRBV12-4 and J is TRBJ1-5; without DNA, the TCRdb call of TRBD1 cannot be checked. The source of this sequence is a man between 18 and 35 years old in good health. Sequenced sample: blood T cells: a sorted CD56 or NKG2C T cell subset, CD4+ or CD8+ T cells, or bulk PBMC T cells (not recorded which). The CDR3: CASSPSFGQPQHF.